The present T cell receptor beta chain was sequenced within a study of radiotherapy plus CTLA-4 blockade in lung cancer. Turning to this clone: Its antigen is still unknown. One end of the junction varies from germline; a read error may be responsible.

The CDR3 is 14 amino acids. CDR1 and CDR2 (germline): LGHNA, YSLEER. Points from the study as a whole: In blood, tumor-derived TCR clones expanded after radiotherapy plus ipilimumab.

Clones were read by immunoSEQ multiplex PCR, and TCRdb kept only the in-frame ones, dropping some. The sample holds some 45,000 clones, approximately 79% seen once. The chain carries TRBV4-3 and TRBJ1-2; D not certain. The material was peripheral blood, obtained from a patient treated with radiotherapy plus ipilimumab. The source of this sequence is a human donor with non-small cell lung cancer who had stable disease on radiotherapy plus ipilimumab. The CDR3: CASSQDGPPGGCTF. CDR3 in DNA: TGCGCCAGCAGCCAAGACGGCCCCCCGGGCGGCTGCACCTTC.